The 5 T cell receptor beta chains below all came from one sample that was sequenced in a study of OX40 agonist ivuxolimab in advanced cancers. TCRdb's table, derived via immunoSEQ multiplex PCR, lists solely in-frame clones and lacks some. This table holds around 80,000 clones, approximately 90% found once. The material was CD4+ or CD8+ T cells sorted from blood, obtained in a trial of the OX40 agonist ivuxolimab. The origin of the receptors is an adult with an advanced solid tumor such as melanoma, head and neck, liver or kidney cancer.

For this clone: One end of the junction varies from germline; a read error may be responsible. The rearrangement links TRBV6-5 to TRBJ2-1; D may be TRBD1 (6 bases). CDR3 length: 16 amino acids. Germline-derived CDR1 and CDR2 are MNHEY and SVGAGI. CDR3 DNA sequence: TGTGCCAGCAGTTACGTGGAGCAGGGGTCCTACAGTGAGCAGTTCTTC. It specifies CASSYVEQGSYSEQFF.

This chain joins TRBV9 and TRBJ2-2; D gene unclear. The CDR3 has 16 residues. Trimming stripped 0 bases from V and 0 bases from J, with 9 bases between. Germline lookup yields CDR1 SGDLS and CDR2 YYNGEE. Written as DNA, the CDR3 is TGTGCCAGCAGCGTAGCTCTGGTGGCGAACACCGGGGAGCTGTTTTTT. Its translation: CASSVALVANTGELFF. Using reference TRBV9 and TRBJ2-2 for the parts outside the CDR3, the full variable domain is DSGVTQTPKHLITATGQRVTLRCSPRSGDLSVYWYQQSLDQGLQFLIQYYNGEERAKGNILERFSAQQFPDLHSELNLSSLELGDSALYFCASSVALVANTGELFFGEGSRLTVL.

This chain connects TRBV7-6 to TRBJ2-7; D tentatively fits TRBD1 or TRBD2 (5 bases each). V lost 5 bases to trimming and J lost 2 bases, with 19 bases between them. Germline loops: CDR1 SGHVS, CDR2 FNYEAQ. The CDR3 spans 16 residues. In DNA form, the CDR3 reads TGTGCCAGCAGCCGCGAAATTGGGGGATCAACCTACGAGCAGTACTTC. Protein: CASSREIGGSTYEQYF.

This clone was recorded once. The chain couples TRBV19 to TRBJ2-6; D not resolved. V gave up 7 bases and J gave up 3 bases, with 1 base separating them. The CDR3 runs to 11 residues. Germline V gene sequence: CDR1 LNHDA, CDR2 SQIVND (reference sequence). CDR3 residues: CASIGANVLTF. CDR3 nucleotide sequence: TGTGCCAGTATTGGGGCCAACGTCCTGACTTTC.

This chain connects TRBV5-6 to TRBJ1-6, with a weak D call TRBD1 (6 bases). Trimming removed 0 bases from V and 5 bases from J, with 15 bases in between. CDR3 length: 17 amino acids. Germline V gene sequence: CDR1 SGHDT, CDR2 YYEEEE. This CDR3 is CASSLAGQGFHNSPLHF. The CDR3 DNA sequence: TGTGCCAGCAGCTTGGCCGGGCAGGGGTTCCATAATTCACCCCTCCACTTT. Together with reference TRBV5-6 and TRBJ1-6, the CDR3 gives the full variable domain: DAGVTQSPTHLIKTRGQQVTLRCSPKSGHDTVSWYQQALGQGPQFIFQYYEEEERQRGNFPDRFSGHQFPNYSSELNVNALLLGDSALYLCASSLAGQGFHNSPLHFGNGTRLTVT.